The present entry profiles one TCR beta chain with its context. Its antigen is not identified. V dropped 6 bases and J dropped 2 bases, with 17 bases sitting between them. CDR3 length: 15 amino acids. Germline V lookup: CDR1 MNHEY, CDR2 SVGAGI. This sample was included in a study of STAT5B mutations in CD4+ large granular lymphocyte leukemia. Method: immunoSEQ multiplex PCR; TCRdb's copy keeps in-frame clones and lacks some. Among 31,000 or so clones, approximately 88% were seen once, and the ten largest hold around 0.41%. Overall study findings and caveats: No patients shared main leukemic clonotypes, though about 25% appeared at low frequency elsewhere. Patient CD4-sorted repertoires stayed more clonal than healthy ones after leukemic-clone removal.

Sequencing was performed on CD4+ T cells from blood buffy coats. The rearrangement links TRBV6-5 to TRBJ2-7; weak D call: TRBD1 (6 bases). The TCR comes from a human donor in good health. The chain's CDR3 is CASSRGQLDPYEQYF. In DNA, the CDR3 is TGTGCCAGCAGCCGCGGACAGTTAGACCCCTACGAGCAGTACTTC.